The TCR beta chain described here comes from a study of T cell responses to AZD1222 COVID-19 vaccine. Study observations and caveats: Just 5 to 7 AZD1222 recipients were seropositive at baseline.

The CDR3 is 15 residues long. Trimming took off 3 bases at V and 1 base at J, with 12 bases between the two ends. Germline V CDR1 and CDR2: KGHSH, LQKENI. The method was immunoSEQ multiplex PCR; TCRdb's version includes in-frame clones alone and lacks a portion of them. Of nearly 80,000 clones listed, more than 70% were seen once; the top ten hold roughly a fifth. With respect to this clone: Its antigen remains unknown.

Sequencing was performed on peripheral blood, taken on day 0 of AZD1222 vaccination. The chain recombines TRBV18 with TRBJ1-2; D is perhaps TRBD1 (5 bases). The TCR sequence derives from an adult in good health. The chain's CDR3 is CASSPNQGSNYGYTF. DNA for the CDR3: TGTGCCAGCTCACCGAACCAGGGTAGTAACTATGGCTACACCTTC.